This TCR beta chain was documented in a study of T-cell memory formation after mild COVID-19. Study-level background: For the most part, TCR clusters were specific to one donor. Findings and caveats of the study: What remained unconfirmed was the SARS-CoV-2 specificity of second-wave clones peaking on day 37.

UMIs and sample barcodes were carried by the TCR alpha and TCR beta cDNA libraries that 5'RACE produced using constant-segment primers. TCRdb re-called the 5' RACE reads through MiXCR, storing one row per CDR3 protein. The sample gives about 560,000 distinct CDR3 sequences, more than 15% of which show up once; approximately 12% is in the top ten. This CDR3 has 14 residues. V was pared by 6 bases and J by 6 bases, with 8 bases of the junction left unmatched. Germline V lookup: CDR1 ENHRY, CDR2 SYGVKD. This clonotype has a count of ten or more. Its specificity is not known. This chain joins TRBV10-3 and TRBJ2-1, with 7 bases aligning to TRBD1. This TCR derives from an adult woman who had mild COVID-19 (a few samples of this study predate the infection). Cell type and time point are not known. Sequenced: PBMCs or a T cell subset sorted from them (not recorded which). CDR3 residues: CAISQGQSFNEQFF. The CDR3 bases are TGTGCCATCAGCCAGGGACAGAGCTTCAATGAGCAGTTCTTC.